This T cell receptor beta chain was identified during a study of cytomegalovirus exposure and HLA in healthy donors. As regards this clone: What it binds is unknown.

Study-wide results and limits: A later analysis reportedly found fewer N-insertions in an Asian-associated ancestry cluster than the roughly 670-donor mean. Later, an analysis showed that TCR beta chains associated with HLA were more clonally expanded than others that were equally common. Reported findings show TCR beta sequences accurately forecast HLA-A and HLA-B alleles in most subjects.

The PCR ran on 60 Vbeta and 13 Jbeta primers. Sequencing used immunoSEQ multiplex PCR; TCRdb keeps in-frame clones, though not all of them. The data contain 85,000 to 130,000 clones, 70% to 80% of them singletons. This CDR3 has 19 amino acids. Germline V gene lookup returns CDR1 SNHLY and CDR2 FYNNEI. The J segment lost 0 bases and the V segment lost 0 bases, leaving 10 bases of the junction unmatched. This chain links TRBV2 with TRBJ1-3, with 8 bases fitting TRBD1. The source is a woman younger than 30 in good health and CMV-seropositive. Sequenced material: PBMCs. The CDR3 spells CASSEAGGTGELSGNTIYF. The CDR3 DNA reads TGTGCCAGCAGTGAAGCGGGGGGGACAGGCGAACTCTCTGGAAACACCATATATTTT.